Detailed here is one TCR beta chain. Its antigen remains unknown. The sample is drawn from a study of PD-1 blockade in classical Hodgkin lymphoma. Study-wide results and limits: Compared with baseline, CD4+ but not CD8+ TCR diversity had risen significantly by C4D1. Complete responders possessed baseline diversity comparable to newly diagnosed patients.

Assay used: immunoSEQ multiplex PCR; TCRdb lists only in-frame clones, some missing. The sample includes around 26,000 clones, 81% of them seen just once. Each patient relapsed following autologous stem cell transplantation, and prior brentuximab vedotin exposure differed. This CDR3 is built from 11 residues. Germline values: CDR1 MDHEN, CDR2 SYDVKM. V was pared by 5 bases and J by 3 bases, with 4 bases between. This specimen consisted of peripheral blood mononuclear cells (PBMCs), obtained before the second cycle of nivolumab. The chain links TRBV28 to TRBJ2-5; unclear D gene. The TCR comes from a human donor with classical Hodgkin lymphoma. The chain's CDR3 is CASSAKETQYF. The CDR3 region has the DNA TGTGCCAGCAGTGCAAAAGAGACCCAGTACTTC.